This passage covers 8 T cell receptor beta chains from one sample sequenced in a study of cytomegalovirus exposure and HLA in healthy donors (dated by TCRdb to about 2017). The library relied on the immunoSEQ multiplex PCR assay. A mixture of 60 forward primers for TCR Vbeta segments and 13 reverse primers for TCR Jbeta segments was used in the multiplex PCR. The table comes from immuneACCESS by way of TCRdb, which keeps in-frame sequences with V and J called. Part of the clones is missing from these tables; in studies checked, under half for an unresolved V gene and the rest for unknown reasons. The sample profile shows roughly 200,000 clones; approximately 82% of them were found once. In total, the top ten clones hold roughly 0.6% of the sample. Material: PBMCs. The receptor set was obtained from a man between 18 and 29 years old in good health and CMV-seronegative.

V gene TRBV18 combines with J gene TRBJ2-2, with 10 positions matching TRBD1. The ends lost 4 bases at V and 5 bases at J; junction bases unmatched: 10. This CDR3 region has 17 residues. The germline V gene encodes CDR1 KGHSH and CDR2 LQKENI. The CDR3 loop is CASSLRQGAVRTGELFF. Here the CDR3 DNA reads TGTGCCAGCTCACTCAGACAGGGGGCAGTTCGAACCGGGGAGCTGTTTTTT.

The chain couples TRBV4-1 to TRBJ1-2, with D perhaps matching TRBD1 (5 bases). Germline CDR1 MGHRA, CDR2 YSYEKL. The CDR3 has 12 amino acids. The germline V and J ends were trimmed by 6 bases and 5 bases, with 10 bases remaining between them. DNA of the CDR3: TGCGCCAGCAGACAGGAACCATATGGCTACACCTTC. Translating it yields CASRQEPYGYTF.

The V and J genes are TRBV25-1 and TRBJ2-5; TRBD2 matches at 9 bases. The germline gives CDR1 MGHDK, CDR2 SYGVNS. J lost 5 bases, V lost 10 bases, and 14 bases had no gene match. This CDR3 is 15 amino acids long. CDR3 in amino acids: CATKKGGGARETQYF. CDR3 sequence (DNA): TGTGCCACCAAGAAGGGCGGGGGGGCACGGGAGACCCAGTACTTC.

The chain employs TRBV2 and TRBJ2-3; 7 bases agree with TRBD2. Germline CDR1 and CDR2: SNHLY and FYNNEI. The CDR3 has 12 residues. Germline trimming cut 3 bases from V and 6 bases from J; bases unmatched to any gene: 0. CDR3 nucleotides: TGTGCCAGCAGTGACGGGGGGGATACGCAGTATTTT. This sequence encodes CASSDGGDTQYF.

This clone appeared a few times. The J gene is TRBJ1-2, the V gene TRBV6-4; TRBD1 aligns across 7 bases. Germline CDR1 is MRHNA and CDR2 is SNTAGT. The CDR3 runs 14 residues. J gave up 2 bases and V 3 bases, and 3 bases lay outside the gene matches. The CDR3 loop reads CASSETGANYGYTF. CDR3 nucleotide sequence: TGTGCCAGCAGTGAAACAGGGGCGAACTATGGCTACACCTTC.

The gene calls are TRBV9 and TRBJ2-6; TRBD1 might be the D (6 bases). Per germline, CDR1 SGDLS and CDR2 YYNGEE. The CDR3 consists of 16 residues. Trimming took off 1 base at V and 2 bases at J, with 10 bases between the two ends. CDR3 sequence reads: CASSVQGLTGANVLTF. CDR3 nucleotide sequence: TGTGCCAGCAGCGTACAGGGGCTCACTGGGGCCAACGTCCTGACTTTC.

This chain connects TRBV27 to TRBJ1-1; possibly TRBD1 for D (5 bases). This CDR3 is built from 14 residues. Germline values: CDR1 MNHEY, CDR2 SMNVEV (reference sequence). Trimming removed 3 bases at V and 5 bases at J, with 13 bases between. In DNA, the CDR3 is TGTGCCAGCAGTTTGGATCGGGGGGGGACTGAAGCTTTCTTT. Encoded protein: CASSLDRGGTEAFF.

The CDR3 DNA is TGCGCCAGCAGCTTGGTAGTCAGGGGGCTCGGCTCTGGAAACACCATATATTTT. This codes for CASSLVVRGLGSGNTIYF. This sequence joins TRBV5-1 and TRBJ1-3, with 8 nucleotides matching TRBD1. The germline CDR1 and CDR2 sequences are SGHRS and YFSETQ. The trim removed 0 bases at V and 0 bases at J, leaving 8 bases unmatched. The length of the CDR3 is 18 residues.